These 7 T cell receptor beta chains were all obtained from the same sample, sequenced in a study of blood T cells in healthy people across ages. Using a J-beta primer mix together with a sample-barcoded 5' primer, a second PCR was run for roughly 7 to 12 cycles. One entry per CDR3 protein, called by TCRdb with MiXCR from the 5' RACE reads. The sample consists of approximately 670,000 distinct CDR3 sequences, approximately 40% of them appearing once. Material for sequencing was blood. All receptors come from a man aged 80 or over in good health.

J is TRBJ2-6 and V is TRBV4-3; D perhaps matches TRBD1 (6 bases). The CDR3 is 19 residues long. Germline CDR1 and CDR2: LGHNA and YSLEER. V shed 4 bases and J shed 0 bases, with 19 bases lying between them. The CDR3 DNA reads as TGCGCCAGCAGCCTTTCGGCGGGCAGGGGAAGCTCTGGGGCCAACGTCCTGACTTTC. Its translation is CASSLSAGRGSSGANVLTF.

Ten or more counts support this clonotype. The chain carries TRBV7-2 and TRBJ2-5; no definite D call. The V end was cut by 3 bases, the J end by 3 bases, with 2 bases between. Germline V gives CDR1 SGHTA, CDR2 FQGNSA. This CDR3 region has 11 residues. The CDR3 region has the DNA TGTGCCAGCAGCTTCAAAGAGACCCAGTACTTC. Its protein is CASSFKETQYF.

The CDR3 reads CASSQAGPGTYNEQFF. The CDR3 bases are TGTGCCAGCAGCCAAGCAGGGCCCGGGACCTACAATGAGCAGTTCTTC. The chain carries TRBV4-2 and TRBJ2-1; D tentatively fits TRBD1 or TRBD2 (5 bases each). CDR1 and CDR2 (germline): LGHNA, YNFKEQ. The CDR3 is 16 residues long. The ends were cut back, 1 base at V and 2 bases at J, with 12 bases in the middle.

The chain uses TRBV20-1 and TRBJ2-1; TRBD2 might be the D (6 bases). From germline, CDR1 is DFQATT and CDR2 SNEGSKA (reference sequence). Trimming took 6 bases from V and 4 from J, leaving 16 bases between them. There are 14 residues in the CDR3. CDR3 in amino acids: CSAATSRDYNEQFF. As DNA, the CDR3 is TGCAGTGCGGCAACTAGCAGGGATTACAATGAGCAGTTCTTC.

This sequence joins TRBV13 and TRBJ2-7, with 8 bases fitting TRBD2. The CDR3 covers 16 residues. CDR1 and CDR2 (germline): PRHDT, FYEKMQ (reference sequence). The V and J ends lost 0 bases and 5 bases, in that order; junction bases with no gene match: 9. CDR3 in amino acids: CASSLGFESGSNEQYF. Written as DNA, the CDR3 is TGTGCCAGCAGCTTAGGATTTGAGAGCGGGAGTAACGAGCAGTACTTC.

This clonotype was seen a few times. The chain uses TRBV7-9 and TRBJ2-1, with D tentatively TRBD2 (6 bases). The V gene lost 5 bases and the J gene lost 5 bases, with 16 bases spanning the gap. The CDR3 is 15 residues long. The germline V gene has CDR1 SEHNR and CDR2 FQNEAQ (reference sequence). CDR3 in amino acids: CASSAGTLPHNEQFF. The CDR3 coding sequence is TGTGCCAGCAGCGCCGGGACTTTACCTCACAATGAGCAGTTCTTC.

The J gene is TRBJ1-2, the V gene TRBV28, with D uncertain. This CDR3 region has 14 residues. V lost 2 bases to trimming and J lost 4 bases, with 11 bases between them. CDR1 is MDHEN and CDR2 is SYDVKM in the germline V gene. Written as DNA, the CDR3 is TGTGCCAGCAGTTTAAATCGGGAAGGCTATGGCTACACCTTC. As protein: CASSLNREGYGYTF.